This T cell receptor beta chain appears in the sequencing data of a study of cytomegalovirus exposure and HLA in healthy donors. As for this clone: No antigen is known for it.

General study results and limits: A later analysis by the authors found several of the most significant clusters apparently linked to common viral pathogens. One later analysis reportedly identified an Asian-associated ancestry cluster that showed fewer N-insertions than the roughly 620-donor mean. The authors later linked a missense DCLRE1C variant to TCR beta V- and J-gene trimming.

PCR was performed using 60 Vbeta and 13 Jbeta primers. How the authors handled the data: Later analysis identified approximately 80 million unique TCR beta chains, about 10 million shared. Profiling relied on immunoSEQ multiplex PCR, and the TCRdb table lists in-frame clones only, not all of them. That table supplies the V and J calls and clone size; D and trimming were determined from the DNA. The sample carries 80,000 to 90,000 clones, 75% recorded once. The sequence derives from a man aged 35-49 years in good health and CMV-seronegative. The sample was PBMCs.

CDR3 protein: CATSRGGGSNTEAFF. CDR3 DNA: TGTGCCACCAGCAGAGGGGGGGGCTCGAACACTGAAGCTTTCTTT. The chain recombines TRBV15 with TRBJ1-1; D possibly corresponds to TRBD1 (6 bases). The V gene lost 1 base and the J gene lost 1 base, with 10 bases spanning the gap. Germline CDR1 LNHNV, CDR2 YYDKDF (reference sequence). The CDR3 loop spans 15 amino acids.